The present entry profiles one T cell receptor beta chain with its context. There are 13 residues in the CDR3. Germline assignment: CDR1 SGDLS and CDR2 YYNGEE. Germline trimming cut 7 bases from V and 3 bases from J; bases unmatched to any gene: 5. Per the original methods: Counts of nucleated cells, estimated from reference gene primer amplification, were obtained. The table came from immunoSEQ multiplex PCR; TCRdb's copy has only in-frame clones and leaves some out. The DNA gave D and trimming, while V, J and clone size come from that table. The sample gives roughly 340,000 clones, approximately 92% of which show up once; 0.95% to 1.1% is in the top ten. The data derive from a study of blood T cell repertoires in COVID-19. Study overall: Sites across the United States, Italy and Spain contributed samples from acute and convalescent COVID-19.

Across 20 to 25 US areas, participants ranged in age from roughly 18 to 95 years. The sequence derives from a man in his late teens or twenties who had recovered from COVID-19. The sequencing sample was made of PBMCs or T cells enriched from blood (not recorded which). The genes are TRBV9 and TRBJ2-7; 9 bases are a match to TRBD2. The CDR3: CASGRTSDYEQYF. The CDR3 DNA is TGTGCCAGCGGCCGGACTAGCGACTACGAGCAGTACTTC.